These T cell receptor beta chains were read from a single sample in a study of blood T cell repertoires in COVID-19. Some clones are missing from TCRdb's copy, which holds only in-frame ones; the method was immunoSEQ multiplex PCR. This sample has about 260,000 clones; around 87% occur once, and the top ten carry about 1.6%. Sequenced: peripheral blood. The receptors here all came from a woman aged 40 to 50 who had recovered from COVID-19. Each CDR3 is given with its conserved first and last residue. D genes are given only for firm matches. Clone sizes are given selectively: once, few, many, or a class where the clone is expanded.

DNA	CDR3	size	V	D	J
TGTGCCAGCAGTGGGGCAGTCCACTCACCCCTCCACTTT	CASSGAVHSPLHF	NA	TRBV25-1	NA	TRBJ1-6
TGTGCCAGCAGCGCCCGACTCACCTCGGGAACCCAGTACTTC	CASSARLTSGTQYF	NA	TRBV9	NA	TRBJ2-5
TGTGCCAGCAGTCCCCACGGGATGGGCGAGCAGTACTTC	CASSPHGMGEQYF	NA	TRBV27	NA	TRBJ2-7
TGTGCCAGCAGCCCAGGAGGGAGAGAAGCTTTCTTT	CASSPGGREAFF	NA	TRBV7-9	NA	TRBJ1-1
TGTGCCAGCAGCCACAGGGTGGGGGATCAGCCCCAGCATTTT	CASSHRVGDQPQHF	NA	TRBV13	NA	TRBJ1-5
TGTGCCAGTGCCGTTATGGTAGGGGATCAGCCCCAGCATTTT	CASAVMVGDQPQHF	NA	TRBV19	NA	TRBJ1-5
TGCGCCAGCAGCTTGGATTGGCGGGGCCTCACCCCCGATACGCAGTATTTT	CASSLDWRGLTPDTQYF	NA	TRBV5-1	NA	TRBJ2-3
TGTGCCTGGAGTGTTGGTTCAGGGGAACAGCCCCAGCATTTT	CAWSVGSGEQPQHF	NA	TRBV30	NA	TRBJ1-5
TGTGCCAGCAGCCTCGACCGGGACAGGGGTATAAGCAATCAGCCCCAGCATTTT	CASSLDRDRGISNQPQHF	NA	TRBV7-2	TRBD1	TRBJ1-5
TGCAGTGCTAGTAAGACCGGGACAGGGTATGGCTACACCTTC	CSASKTGTGYGYTF	few	TRBV20-1	TRBD1	TRBJ1-2
TGTGCCAGCAGCTCGGGGAGTGGCTCCTACGAGCAGTACTTC	CASSSGSGSYEQYF	NA	TRBV6-2/TRBV6-3	NA	TRBJ2-7
TGCAGTATTCCAGGGGGAGAGACCCAGTACTTC	CSIPGGETQYF	NA	TRBV20-1	TRBD1	TRBJ2-5
TGCAGTGCTAGTGGGCGGGGGGACCAAGAGACCCAGTACTTC	CSASGRGDQETQYF	NA	TRBV20-1	TRBD2	TRBJ2-5
TGTGCCAGTAGTACTGGACAGGGCCGCGGCTACACCTTC	CASSTGQGRGYTF	NA	TRBV19	TRBD1	TRBJ1-2
TGCGCCAGCAGCCAAGCCGGGACAGAGAACTATGGCTACACCTTC	CASSQAGTENYGYTF	once	TRBV4-3	TRBD1	TRBJ1-2
TGCGCCAGCAGCCAAGAAGCCCGGGGGAACCGTGATACGCAGTATTTT	CASSQEARGNRDTQYF	NA	TRBV4-3	NA	TRBJ2-3
TGTGCCTGGAGCGGGGGGCCCCTCAACACCGGGGAGCTGTTTTTT	CAWSGGPLNTGELFF	NA	TRBV30	NA	TRBJ2-2
TGTGCCAGCAGCGAGAACCCCCGGGGAGGGGGCACTGAAGCTTTCTTT	CASSENPRGGGTEAFF	NA	TRBV9	NA	TRBJ1-1
TGCGCCAGCAGCTTGGAGCCGTATGGACAGGATCAGCCCCAGCATTTT	CASSLEPYGQDQPQHF	once	TRBV5-1	TRBD1	TRBJ1-5
TGTGCCAGCAGCCACAACAGCAATCAGCCCCAGCATTTT	CASSHNSNQPQHF	once	TRBV7-8	NA	TRBJ1-5
TGTGCCAGCAGTTACTTTGGGACAGCAGAGACCCAGTACTTC	CASSYFGTAETQYF	once	TRBV6-5	TRBD1	TRBJ2-5
TGTGCCAGCAGCCATCTGGCGGGGGGATCTGGGTATGAGCAGTTCTTC	CASSHLAGGSGYEQFF	once	TRBV3-1/TRBV3-2	TRBD2	TRBJ2-1
TGCGCCAGCAGCTGGGGTCCCGGACAGCAAGAGACCCAGTACTTC	CASSWGPGQQETQYF	NA	TRBV5-1	NA	TRBJ2-5
TGTGCCAGCGTCAGTCTCTACGAGCAGTACTTC	CASVSLYEQYF	NA	TRBV6-4	NA	TRBJ2-7
TGCGCCAGCAGCCAAGGGCTAGCGGGGGGGCCTATGGAGACCCAGTACTTC	CASSQGLAGGPMETQYF	NA	TRBV4-1	TRBD2	TRBJ2-5
TGTGCCATCCAGGGATCAGGAGATACGCAGTATTTT	CAIQGSGDTQYF	NA	TRBV12-3/TRBV12-4	NA	TRBJ2-3
TGTGCCTGGGACAGGGGCCACACTAATTCACCCCTCCACTTT	CAWDRGHTNSPLHF	NA	TRBV30	TRBD1	TRBJ1-6
TGCGCCAGCCCGGAGGCAGGGGGTCCCTACGAGCAGTACTTC	CASPEAGGPYEQYF	NA	TRBV10-1	TRBD1	TRBJ2-7
TGTGCCAGTAGCGACAGGGGCTACGAGCAGTACTTC	CASSDRGYEQYF	NA	TRBV19	TRBD1	TRBJ2-7
TGCGCCAGCAGCTCAAAGCCCGTAAACACTGAAGCTTTCTTT	CASSSKPVNTEAFF	NA	TRBV5-1	NA	TRBJ1-1
TGTGCCAGTAGTACTGGACAGGCCGATACGCAGTATTTT	CASSTGQADTQYF	NA	TRBV19	TRBD1	TRBJ2-3
TGTGCCAGCAGCCCCCGGGACAGTGGAACCGGGGAGCTGTTTTTT	CASSPRDSGTGELFF	NA	TRBV11-3	TRBD1	TRBJ2-2
TGTGCCAGCAGGGCCGGCAGGGGTAATGGCTACACCTTC	CASRAGRGNGYTF	NA	TRBV2	NA	TRBJ1-2
TGTGCCTGGTCAGGGCGTAATTCACCCCTCCACTTT	CAWSGRNSPLHF	NA	TRBV30	NA	TRBJ1-6
TGTGCCAGCAGTGGAGAGACGGGGATGAACACTGAAGCTTTCTTT	CASSGETGMNTEAFF	NA	TRBV2	NA	TRBJ1-1
TGTGCCAGCAGCGCTAGGACAGGGGGGACCAACACTGAAGCTTTCTTT	CASSARTGGTNTEAFF	NA	TRBV9	TRBD1	TRBJ1-1
TGTGCCATCGGCCGTGGCTTTTCCAGCGGGTCCCTCTACAATGAGCAGTTCTTC	CAIGRGFSSGSLYNEQFF	NA	TRBV10-3	NA	TRBJ2-1
TGTGCCAGCAGCTCGGACAGTAAAGACGAGCAGTACTTC	CASSSDSKDEQYF	NA	TRBV7-9	NA	TRBJ2-7
TGTGCCAGTAGTATCAAAGCGGGGGACATCTACGAGCAGTACTTC	CASSIKAGDIYEQYF	NA	TRBV19	TRBD2	TRBJ2-7
TGTGCCAGCAGCCCCGACGCGGGACGGTCCTACGAGCAGTACTTC	CASSPDAGRSYEQYF	few	TRBV11-3	NA	TRBJ2-7
TGCAGCGTTGCGGACAGCCTGAATCAGCCCCAGCATTTT	CSVADSLNQPQHF	once	TRBV29-1	NA	TRBJ1-5
TGCGCCAGCAGTCAATCCCCCGACAGCATCCACAATCAGCCCCAGCATTTT	CASSQSPDSIHNQPQHF	NA	TRBV23-1	NA	TRBJ1-5
TGTGCCAGCAGCCTCGGGACGGGGGTTAGCACAGATACGCAGTATTTT	CASSLGTGVSTDTQYF	NA	TRBV5-8	NA	TRBJ2-3
TGTGCCAGCAGCGTCCGGGGGGCTCCAGAGACCCAGTACTTC	CASSVRGAPETQYF	once	TRBV9	NA	TRBJ2-5
TGTGCCAGCAGTGACAGTTCCACCGGGGAGCTGTTTTTT	CASSDSSTGELFF	NA	TRBV7-8	NA	TRBJ2-2
TGCGCCAGCAGCTTGCGGGCCCTAGCGGGGCGACTAACCTACAATGAGCAGTTCTTC	CASSLRALAGRLTYNEQFF	NA	TRBV5-1	TRBD2	TRBJ2-1
TGTGCCAGTAGTATAGCGGGGTTTGGAGAGACCCAGTACTTC	CASSIAGFGETQYF	NA	TRBV19	NA	TRBJ2-5
TGTGCCAGTAGCGGACAGGGATGGAGAGAGCAGTACTTC	CASSGQGWREQYF	NA	TRBV19	TRBD1	TRBJ2-7
TGTGCCAGCAGCTTGGTTGGACTAGCGGGGCAAGAGCAGTACTTC	CASSLVGLAGQEQYF	NA	TRBV5-4	TRBD2	TRBJ2-7
TGTGCCAGCAGCGTACTGGGAGGGGTCTCTGGAAACACCATATATTTT	CASSVLGGVSGNTIYF	NA	TRBV9	NA	TRBJ1-3
TGTGCCAGCAGTCCCCTGGGGGGGACTGAAGCTTTCTTT	CASSPLGGTEAFF	NA	TRBV12-3/TRBV12-4	NA	TRBJ1-1
TGTGCCAGCAGCGGAGGGACCGCGAATTCACCCCTCCACTTT	CASSGGTANSPLHF	NA	TRBV6-5	NA	TRBJ1-6
TGCAGCGTTGAGGGCAGGGGGCATGGCTACACCTTC	CSVEGRGHGYTF	once	TRBV29-1	TRBD1	TRBJ1-2
TGTGCCAGCAGCTTGGTTGGGCGGGGGGGCCAGGAGACCCAGTACTTC	CASSLVGRGGQETQYF	NA	TRBV5-6	TRBD2	TRBJ2-5
TGTGCCAGCAGTCGACAGGGGCCGAACACTGAAGCTTTCTTT	CASSRQGPNTEAFF	NA	TRBV6-5	TRBD1	TRBJ1-1
TGTGCCAGCTCACCCCTGACAGGGATGAATGAAGCTTTCTTT	CASSPLTGMNEAFF	once	TRBV18	TRBD1	TRBJ1-1
TGTGCCAGCAGCCAAGGTAGAGGGAGCGCTTTCTTT	CASSQGRGSAFF	NA	TRBV3-1/TRBV3-2	NA	TRBJ1-1